Here is one T cell receptor (beta chain) with its context. Antigen specificity is unknown. The data originate from a study of T cell responses to AZD1222 COVID-19 vaccine. Study-level information: Second-dose schedules of about 4 or about 12 weeks were combined.

The study, taken as a whole, reports: Distributed over spike, vaccine-associated CD4 TCRs predominated at 160-218 and 743-854. The donors showed a predominance of white British ancestry and of females, with possible underestimation of clonal diversity. Only 5 or 6 people who got AZD1222 tested seropositive at baseline.

TCRdb's copy holds only in-frame clones and misses some; the assay was immunoSEQ multiplex PCR. The table includes approximately 140,000 clones, around nine tenths detected once. The CDR3 covers 16 residues. CDR1 and CDR2 from the germline V gene are SGHDT and YYEEEE. Trimming cost V 6 bases and J 4 bases, with 22 bases left between them. The TCR originated in an adult in good health. The sample here was peripheral blood, taken on day 0 of AZD1222 vaccination. The V gene is TRBV5-6, the J gene TRBJ1-2; unclear D gene. CDR3 nucleotides: TGTGCCAGCACCGAGCTACACCTTCAGAAGGGCTATGGCTACACCTTC. Translating gives CASTELHLQKGYGYTF.